This TCR beta chain is drawn from a study of STAT3 mutations in large granular lymphocyte leukemia (dated by TCRdb to about 2019). Describing the broader study: Canonical activating STAT3 mutations were detected in roughly half of the longitudinally sequenced T-LGLL patients. Over half of the T-LGLL patients were given one or more immunosuppressive therapy regimens, and approximately 40% of those treated had a hematologic response. Serial deep sequencing of TCRbeta CDR3 and STAT3 was performed in patients with T-cell large granular lymphocyte leukemia to reconstruct clonal hierarchy and dynamics. From an initial cohort of some 210 LGL patients, roughly 17 representative T-LGLL cases were chosen for longitudinal sequencing of TCRbeta and STAT3. As controls within the study, a couple of patients with natural killer LGL leukemia were also sequenced longitudinally. Patients were sequenced at roughly 3.8 time points on average, with the number of samplings per patient ranging from 2 to 8.

Note on this clone: What antigen it recognizes has not been identified. Nothing much larger sits one base from this clone, and base qualities are not available.

DNA was extracted from blood mononuclear cells, and the same DNA was used for both TCR and STAT3 sequencing. An Illumina MiSeq was used to sequence the TCRbeta libraries, yielding an average of about 42,000 productive templates per sample. TCRbeta CDR3 libraries were generated with the immunoSEQ assay using multiplex PCR amplification. The paper's data handling went like this. Repertoire diversity was computed as previously defined, with values near 0 indicating extremely monoclonal samples. TCRdb's version of the immuneACCESS table is confined to in-frame rearrangements and falls short of the full clone set. An unresolved V gene accounts for under half of the shortfall where checked; the remainder is of unknown origin. The V and J calls and clone size were taken over from that table, and D and trimming were inferred from the DNA. Here the sample has 6,500 to 9,500 clones; around 70% occur a single time. About 25% of the sample is held by the ten biggest clonotypes.

Overall study outcomes, separate from this receptor: Linking therapy response to changes in TCR clonal burden was complicated by variable intervals between samplings and by differing treatment regimens. Because no samples were available when a clone first appeared, clonal expansion had to be inferred from samplings taken at other points. TCR clonotype switching after therapy was seen in about 30% of the 18 patients, with all newly emerging clones being STAT3 wild type. Every T-LGLL patient showed at least one immunodominant TCRbeta clonotype, and about half showed multiple immunodominant subclonotypes. The burden of the dominant TCR clone was higher than the STAT3 mutant burden in several patients, which suggests that the STAT3 mutation arose secondarily inside a clone that had already expanded. Because codominant clonotypes persisted in some patients, a small but highly pathogenic clone may have been missed.

The sequenced sample was peripheral blood mononuclear cells. The source is a woman aged 40 to 55 with T-cell large granular lymphocyte leukemia. Some clones in this sample may be carry-over from other donors' samples. The age is the age at diagnosis.

The DNA reads TGTGCCAGCTCACCACGTGGACTAGCGGGGGTAAACGAGCAGTACTTC. Translated, this gives CASSPRGLAGVNEQYF. The V and J segments used are TRBV18 and TRBJ2-7; 13 middle bases align to TRBD2. Trimmed from V: 1 base; trimmed from J: 5 bases; junction bases lacking a gene match: 5. The CDR3 goes from the cysteine to the phenylalanine over 16 residues. Just CDR3 DNA is preserved here, 48 bases in frame from base 1. The germline V gene sets CDR1 to KGHSH and CDR2 to LQKENI.